The TCR beta chain described here comes from a study of blood T cells in healthy people across ages (dated by TCRdb to the mid-2010s). Describing the broader study: In model experiments, template switching captured roughly one uniquely barcoded TCR beta cDNA molecule for every two T cells. Two additional independent replicas of 1 million unique cDNA reads from the same blood draw were analyzed for two donors (one aged 18 to 30 and one aged 80 or older). To avoid experimental bias, donors of different ages were randomly spread across the sequencing lanes. The study measured age-related changes in TCR beta repertoire diversity using deep sequencing normalized with unique cDNA molecular identifiers. The donors were divided into four age groups: young (average around 16 years), middle-aged (approximately 42), aged (around 59) and long-lived (approximately 74).

The library came from 5' RACE. The run used an Illumina HiSeq 2500. A second roughly 6 to 12 cycle PCR used a sample-barcoded 5' primer and a J-beta primer mix. Each TCR beta cDNA molecule received a unique molecular identifier from a template-switch 5' adaptor carrying 12 random nucleotides. Each sample yielded at least 3 million CDR3-containing paired-end reads. The Mint cDNA synthesis kit, primed by a TRBC-specific oligonucleotide, was used to synthesize first-strand cDNA from all RNA. Following uracil-DNA glycosylase treatment, a first 18-cycle PCR with universal primers M1SS and BC2_uni_R was performed on all cDNA. The paper's data handling went like this. For normalization, 1 million high-quality reads were randomly selected from each sample, with every read carrying a distinct molecular identifier. Instead of being binned into consensus sequences, reads with shared molecular identifiers were discarded. MiTCR, with a Q25 quality threshold and the strictest error-elimination algorithm, was used for CDR3 identification, clonotype clustering and error correction. Lower-bound total TCR beta diversity was estimated with a nonparametric unseen species model using Euler transformation. TCRdb cleaned the public reads at Q25 with fastp, built clones with MiXCR and kept in-frame beta chains. Every entry covers one CDR3 protein and lists the most common genes and DNA from its rows. The V and J calls here are based on TCRdb, not the publication. The sample yields 650,000 to 950,000 distinct CDR3 sequences; 44% were counted once. The top ten clones comprise 15% to 25% of the sample.

On the study overall, not on this receptor specifically: Estimates of total diversity from one million sequenced T cells were regarded as lower bounds and underestimates. Observed TCR beta diversity correlated strongly with the percentage of naive T cells measured by flow cytometry. As age increased, observed TCR beta diversity per million T cells dropped in a roughly linear way, and a significant reduction was already evident by age 40. Conclusive comparison of naive and antigen-experienced compartments was prevented by the profiling of bulk unsorted PBMCs. Because the CMV infection status of the donors was unknown, age-related changes in expanded clonotypes may potentially have been confounded. Compared with the aged group, more naive CD4+ T cells, fewer expanded clones and increased TCR diversity were shown by the long-lived group, suggesting age selection.

Regarding this clonotype: This clone's antigen is unknown. No base quality values were provided; no much bigger clone lies one nucleotide off.

The junction shows trimming of 5 bases on V and 3 bases on J, and the gene matches do not reach 5 bases of it. The CDR3 holds 15 amino acids from the cysteine to the phenylalanine. Only the CDR3 part of the read is kept: 45 bases, read in frame from the first base. The germline V gene specifies SNHLY as CDR1 and FYNNEI as CDR2. Systemically healthy Caucasian individuals from Russia, around 39 in total and aged about 6 to 100 years, were included as donors. Roughly 10 milliliters of peripheral blood were drawn from each donor into EDTA-treated Vacutainer tubes. Ficoll-Paque density-gradient centrifugation was used to isolate PBMCs, with at least 7 million obtained per sample. Trizol reagent was used to extract total RNA from the PBMCs, yielding at least 6 micrograms per sample. For every donor, flow cytometry on a PBMC aliquot measured the percentage of naive CD45RAhigh/CD27high T cells.

Here the chain combines TRBV2 and TRBJ1-4; the junction holds 8 bases that match TRBD1. This TCR was recovered from a man aged 55-75 years in good health. The sample consisted of blood. Here is the DNA: TGTGCCAGCAGTCAAACAGGGGGATCTAATGAAAAACTGTTTTTT. Translated, this is CASSQTGGSNEKLFF.